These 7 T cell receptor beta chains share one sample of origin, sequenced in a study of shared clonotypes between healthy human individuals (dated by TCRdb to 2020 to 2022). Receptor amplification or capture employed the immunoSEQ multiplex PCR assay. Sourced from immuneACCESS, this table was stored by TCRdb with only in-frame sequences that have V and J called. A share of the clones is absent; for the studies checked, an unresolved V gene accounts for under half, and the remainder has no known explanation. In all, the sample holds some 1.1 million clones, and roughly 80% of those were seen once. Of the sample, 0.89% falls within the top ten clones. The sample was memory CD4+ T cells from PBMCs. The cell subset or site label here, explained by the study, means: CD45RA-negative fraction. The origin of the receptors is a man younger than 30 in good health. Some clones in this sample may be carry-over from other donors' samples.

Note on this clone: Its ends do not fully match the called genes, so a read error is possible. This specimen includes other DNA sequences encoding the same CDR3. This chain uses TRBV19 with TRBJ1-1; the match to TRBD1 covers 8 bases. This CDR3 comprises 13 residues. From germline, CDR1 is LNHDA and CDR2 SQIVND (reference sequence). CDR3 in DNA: TGCGCCAGTGGACAGGGCCTGAACACTGAAGCTTTCTTT. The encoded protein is CASGQGLNTEAFF.

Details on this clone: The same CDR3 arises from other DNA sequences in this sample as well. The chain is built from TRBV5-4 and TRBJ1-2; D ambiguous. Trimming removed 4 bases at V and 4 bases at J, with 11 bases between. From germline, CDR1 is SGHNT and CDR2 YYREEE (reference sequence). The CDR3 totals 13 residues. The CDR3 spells CASSLGGSYGYTF. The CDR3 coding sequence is TGTGCCAGCAGCCTCGGCGGATCCTATGGCTACACCTTC.

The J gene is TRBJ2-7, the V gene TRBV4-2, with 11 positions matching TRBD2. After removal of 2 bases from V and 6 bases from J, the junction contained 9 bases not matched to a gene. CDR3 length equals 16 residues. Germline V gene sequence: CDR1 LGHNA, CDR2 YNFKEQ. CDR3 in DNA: TGTGCCAGCAGCCAACAGACTAGCGGGATATCAGGCGAGCAGTACTTC. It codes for CASSQQTSGISGEQYF.

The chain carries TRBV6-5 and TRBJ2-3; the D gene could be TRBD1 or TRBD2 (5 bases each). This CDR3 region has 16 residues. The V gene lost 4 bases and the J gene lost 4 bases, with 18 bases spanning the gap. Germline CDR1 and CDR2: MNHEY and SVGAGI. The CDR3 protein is CASSLNSPLGADTQYF. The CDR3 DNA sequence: TGTGCCAGCAGTTTAAACTCCCCTCTGGGGGCAGATACGCAGTATTTT.

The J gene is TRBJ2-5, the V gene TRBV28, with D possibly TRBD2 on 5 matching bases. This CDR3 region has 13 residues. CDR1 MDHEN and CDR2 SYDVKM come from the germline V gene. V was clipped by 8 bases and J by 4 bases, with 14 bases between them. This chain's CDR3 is CASGLRGAETQYF. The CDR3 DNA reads TGTGCCAGCGGCTTACGGGGAGCAGAGACCCAGTACTTC.

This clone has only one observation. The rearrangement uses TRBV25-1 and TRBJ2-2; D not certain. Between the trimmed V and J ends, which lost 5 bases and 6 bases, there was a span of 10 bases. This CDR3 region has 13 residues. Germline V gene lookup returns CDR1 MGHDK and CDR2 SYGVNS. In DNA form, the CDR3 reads TGTGCCAGCAGTACCCAGATTGCCGGGGAGCTGTTTTTT. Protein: CASSTQIAGELFF.

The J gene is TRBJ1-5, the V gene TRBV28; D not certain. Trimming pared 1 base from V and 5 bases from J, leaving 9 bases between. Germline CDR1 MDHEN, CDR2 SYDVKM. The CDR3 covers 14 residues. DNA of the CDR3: TGTGCCAGCAGTTTATTTCAATTCGATCAGCCCCAGCATTTT. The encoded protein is CASSLFQFDQPQHF. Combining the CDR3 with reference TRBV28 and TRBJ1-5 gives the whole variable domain DVKVTQSSRYLVKRTGEKVFLECVQDMDHENMFWYRQDPGLGLRLIYFSYDVKMKEKGDIPEGYSVSREKKERFSLILESASTNQTSMYLCASSLFQFDQPQHFGDGTRLSIL.